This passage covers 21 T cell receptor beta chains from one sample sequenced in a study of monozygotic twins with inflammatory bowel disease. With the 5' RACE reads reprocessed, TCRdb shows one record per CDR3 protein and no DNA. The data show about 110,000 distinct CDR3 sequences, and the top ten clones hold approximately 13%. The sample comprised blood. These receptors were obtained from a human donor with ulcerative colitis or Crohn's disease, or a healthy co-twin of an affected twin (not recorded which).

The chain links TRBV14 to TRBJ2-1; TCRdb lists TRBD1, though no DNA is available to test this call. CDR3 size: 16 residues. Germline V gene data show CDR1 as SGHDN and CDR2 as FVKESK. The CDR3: CASSLRQGYSYNEQFF.

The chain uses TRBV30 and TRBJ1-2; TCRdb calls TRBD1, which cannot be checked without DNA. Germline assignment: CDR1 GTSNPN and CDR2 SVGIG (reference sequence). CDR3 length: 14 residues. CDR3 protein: CAWSPDRGYYGYTF.

The CDR3 region is CASSQVTASYNSPLHF. This chain uses TRBV3-1 with TRBJ1-6; the D call from TCRdb, TRBD1, cannot be confirmed without DNA. This CDR3 has 16 residues. Germline V gene sequence: CDR1 LGHDT, CDR2 YNNKEL (reference sequence).

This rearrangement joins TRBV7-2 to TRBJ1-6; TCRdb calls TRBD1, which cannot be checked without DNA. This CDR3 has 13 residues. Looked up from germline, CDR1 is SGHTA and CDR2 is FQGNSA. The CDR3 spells CASSWGARSPLHF.

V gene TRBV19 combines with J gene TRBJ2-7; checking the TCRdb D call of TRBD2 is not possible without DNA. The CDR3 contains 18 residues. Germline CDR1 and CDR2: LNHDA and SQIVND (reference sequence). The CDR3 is CASSIAPGLAGPAYEQYF.

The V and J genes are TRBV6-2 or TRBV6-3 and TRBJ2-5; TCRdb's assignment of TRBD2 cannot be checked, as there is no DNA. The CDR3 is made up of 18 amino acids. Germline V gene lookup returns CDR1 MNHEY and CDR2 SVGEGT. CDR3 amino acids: CASSPGLAAHTSRETQYF.

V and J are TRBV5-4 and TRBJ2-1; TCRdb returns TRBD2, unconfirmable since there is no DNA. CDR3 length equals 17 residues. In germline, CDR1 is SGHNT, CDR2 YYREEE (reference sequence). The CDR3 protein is CASSLVPGLAGEGEQFF.

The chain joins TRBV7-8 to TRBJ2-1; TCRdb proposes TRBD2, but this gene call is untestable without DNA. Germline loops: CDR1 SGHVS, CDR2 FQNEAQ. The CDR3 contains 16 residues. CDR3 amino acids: CASSRLAGTVYNEQFF.

CDR3 residues: CASSLGSGGNYGYTF. The chain employs TRBV28 and TRBJ1-2; TCRdb's assignment of TRBD1 cannot be checked, as there is no DNA. CDR1 is MDHEN, CDR2 SYDVKM, per germline. This CDR3 contains 15 residues.

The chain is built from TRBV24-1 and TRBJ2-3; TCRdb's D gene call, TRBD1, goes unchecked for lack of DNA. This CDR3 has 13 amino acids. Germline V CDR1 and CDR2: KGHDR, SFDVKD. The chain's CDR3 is CATSGDHTDTQYF.

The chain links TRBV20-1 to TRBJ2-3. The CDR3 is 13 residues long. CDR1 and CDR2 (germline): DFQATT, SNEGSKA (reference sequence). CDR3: CSATASRTDTQYF.

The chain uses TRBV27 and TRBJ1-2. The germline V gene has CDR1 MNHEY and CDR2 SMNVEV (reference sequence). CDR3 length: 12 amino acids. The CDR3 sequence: CASSLWSIGYTF.

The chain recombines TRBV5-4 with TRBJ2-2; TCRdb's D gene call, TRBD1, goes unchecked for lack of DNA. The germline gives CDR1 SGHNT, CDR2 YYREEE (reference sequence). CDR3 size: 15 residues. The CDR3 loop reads CASSLNRGNTGELFF.

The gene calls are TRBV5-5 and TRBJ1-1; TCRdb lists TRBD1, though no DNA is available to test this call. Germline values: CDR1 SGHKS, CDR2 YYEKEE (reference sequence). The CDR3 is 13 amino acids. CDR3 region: CASSLDGRGEAFF.

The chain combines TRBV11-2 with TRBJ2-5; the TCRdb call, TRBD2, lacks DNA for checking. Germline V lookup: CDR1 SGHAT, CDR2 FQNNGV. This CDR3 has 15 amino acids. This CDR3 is CASSPSGSPQETQYF.

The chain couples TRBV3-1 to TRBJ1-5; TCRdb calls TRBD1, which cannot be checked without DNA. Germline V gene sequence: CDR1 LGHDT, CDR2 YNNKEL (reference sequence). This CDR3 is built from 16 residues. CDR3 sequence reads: CASSQGPQNSNQPQHF.

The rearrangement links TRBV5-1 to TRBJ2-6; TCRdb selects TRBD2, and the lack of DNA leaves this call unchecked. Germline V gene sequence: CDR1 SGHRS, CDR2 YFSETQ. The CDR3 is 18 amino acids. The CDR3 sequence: CASSSGSQGLSGANVLTF.

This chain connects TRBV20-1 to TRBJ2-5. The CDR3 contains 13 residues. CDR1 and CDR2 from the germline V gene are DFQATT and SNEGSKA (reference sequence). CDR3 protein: CSAREGWQETQYF.

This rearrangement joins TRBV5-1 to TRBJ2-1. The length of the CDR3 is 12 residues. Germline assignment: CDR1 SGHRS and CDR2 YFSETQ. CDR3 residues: CASSLGFGEQFF.

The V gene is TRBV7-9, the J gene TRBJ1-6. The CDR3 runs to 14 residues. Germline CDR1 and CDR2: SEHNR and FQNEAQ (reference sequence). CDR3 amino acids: CASSLEQYNSPLHF.

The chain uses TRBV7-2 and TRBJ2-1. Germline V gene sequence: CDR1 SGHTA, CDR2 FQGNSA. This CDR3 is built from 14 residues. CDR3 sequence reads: CASSLTSVHNEQFF.